Listed below are T cell receptor beta chains from one sample, sequenced in a study of T cell responses to AZD1222 COVID-19 vaccine. TCRdb's copy holds only in-frame clones and misses some; the assay was immunoSEQ multiplex PCR. The sample holds around 110,000 clones, around 94% seen once. This material consisted of peripheral blood, taken 28 days after the second AZD1222 dose. The receptors were sampled from an adult who received the AZD1222 COVID-19 vaccine. Each CDR3 is given without its conserved first and last residue.

V gene	CDR3 length	J gene	CDR3 protein
TRBV27	13	TRBJ1-1	ASSFTPVRNTEAF
TRBV27	13	TRBJ1-5	ASSAGPGGNQPQH
TRBV19	11	TRBJ1-4	ASSTTGTEKLF
TRBV2	12	TRBJ2-3	ASSEAGGPDTQY
TRBV7-3	13	TRBJ2-1	ASSPGTSNMNEQF
TRBV3-1/TRBV3-2	13	TRBJ1-2	ASSPWTDREYGYT
TRBV5-4	12	TRBJ2-3	ATRLAGAGDTQY
TRBV7-9	13	TRBJ1-1	ASSWGGQRNTEAF
TRBV2	11	TRBJ1-1	ASSTDGYTEAF
TRBV6-5	13	TRBJ2-7	ASSYSGTFPYEQY
TRBV27	11	TRBJ1-2	ASSLTGGDGYT
TRBV25-1	12	TRBJ2-3	ASEGSLSSDTQY
TRBV7-2	14	TRBJ2-1	ASSHPTSGRANEQF
TRBV4-2	14	TRBJ2-3	ASSQGLAGGVDTQY